The next 20 T cell receptor beta chains were all read from a single sample in a study of cytomegalovirus exposure and HLA in healthy donors. PCR was performed using 60 Vbeta and 13 Jbeta primers. Clones were sequenced by immunoSEQ multiplex PCR, and TCRdb holds only the in-frame ones, with some missing. The data hold some 140,000 clones, with roughly 80% observed a single time. Sequenced sample: PBMCs. The source of these receptors is a man aged 18 to 29 in good health and CMV-seronegative.

About this clone: The junction departs from germline at one end; a sequencing error may be responsible. The chain links TRBV27 to TRBJ1-1; 9 bases line up with TRBD1. The germline CDR1 and CDR2 sequences are MNHEY and SMNVEV (reference sequence). The CDR3 is made up of 16 amino acids. The CDR3 region has the DNA TGTGCCAGCAGCGACGGACAGGGGCGGGGATCCACTGAAGCTCTCTTT. Protein product: CASSDGQGRGSTEALF.

The chain has TRBV7-6 and TRBJ1-1, with TRBD1 matching 9 bases. The CDR3 runs 16 residues. Per the germline V gene, CDR1 is SGHVS and CDR2 is FNYEAQ. The trim removed 5 bases at V and 1 base at J, leaving 8 bases unmatched. The CDR3 protein is CASSIGTGLGNTEAFF. CDR3 coding DNA: TGTGCCAGCAGCATCGGGACAGGGCTCGGGAACACTGAAGCTTTCTTT.

This clone was observed a handful of times. The chain uses TRBV27 and TRBJ1-4; 8 bases agree with TRBD1. This CDR3 contains 13 residues. J was trimmed by 8 bases and V by 3 bases; bases with no gene match: 2. Germline CDR1 and CDR2: MNHEY and SMNVEV (reference sequence). The CDR3 region is CASSFHRGEKLFF. The CDR3 DNA reads TGTGCCAGCAGTTTCCACAGGGGGGAAAAACTGTTTTTT.

This clone was seen more than once but under ten times. V and J are TRBV5-1 and TRBJ1-3, with D perhaps matching TRBD1 (5 bases). From germline, CDR1 is SGHRS and CDR2 YFSETQ. The CDR3 has 15 amino acids. V was clipped by 0 bases and J by 8 bases, with 15 bases between them. CDR3 DNA sequence: TGCGCCAGCAGCTTGGTGGCCGGTCCGGGGGACACCATATATTTT. The encoded protein is CASSLVAGPGDTIYF.

Concerning this clone itself: The same CDR3 can be traced to other DNA sequences in this sample. The V call is TRBV4-1, the J call TRBJ1-2; D unclear. The CDR3 consists of 15 residues. With 4 bases removed from V and 0 bases from J, the gap between germline ends came to 12 bases. From germline, CDR1 is MGHRA and CDR2 YSYEKL. The CDR3 loop is CASSRSGSTNYGYTF. Written as DNA, the CDR3 is TGCGCCAGCAGCCGATCCGGGTCGACTAACTATGGCTACACCTTC.

This clone has more than one count but fewer than ten. This chain joins TRBV5-4 and TRBJ2-5, with TRBD1 as a possible D gene (6 bases). The CDR3 totals 15 residues. V dropped 0 bases and J dropped 5 bases, with 14 bases sitting between them. Looked up from germline, CDR1 is SGHNT and CDR2 is YYREEE (reference sequence). CDR3 sequence reads: CASSLDQGRRETQYF. The CDR3 DNA sequence: TGTGCCAGCAGCTTGGACCAGGGGCGCAGGGAGACCCAGTACTTC.

This chain connects TRBV18 to TRBJ2-4, with D perhaps TRBD1 (5 bases). Germline CDR1 KGHSH, CDR2 LQKENI. The CDR3 extends over 13 amino acids. The germline V and J ends were trimmed by 5 bases and 12 bases, with 17 bases remaining between them. The CDR3 here is CASSNKQAQTQYF. The CDR3 DNA reads as TGTGCCAGCTCAAACAAACAGGCCCAGACTCAGTACTTC.

CDR3 coding DNA: TGTGCCAGTAGTATGATTCAGGAGGGTAGAGGCTACACCTTC. Encoded protein: CASSMIQEGRGYTF. The chain employs TRBV19 and TRBJ1-2; D remains ambiguous. Germline V gene lookup returns CDR1 LNHDA and CDR2 SQIVND (reference sequence). The CDR3 length is 14 residues. Trimming removed 3 bases at V and 8 bases at J, with 16 bases between.

This clone appeared a few times. The V call is TRBV2, the J call TRBJ1-3; D is ambiguous. V shed 2 bases and J shed 7 bases, with 15 bases lying between them. The CDR3 runs 15 residues. CDR1 is SNHLY, CDR2 FYNNEI, per germline. The CDR3 region is CASSESPVIYNTIYF. CDR3 DNA sequence: TGTGCCAGCAGTGAAAGCCCGGTCATCTACAACACCATATATTTT. Complete variable domain (other parts from reference TRBV2 and TRBJ1-3): EPEVTQTPSHQVTQMGQEVILRCVPISNHLYFYWYRQILGQKVEFLVSFYNNEISEKSEIFDDQFSVERPDGSNFTLKIRSTKLEDSAMYFCASSESPVIYNTIYFGEGSWLTVV.

There are many counts of this clone. The gene calls are TRBV5-8 and TRBJ1-5; D ambiguous. Germline CDR1 SGHTS, CDR2 YDEGEE. V was trimmed by 3 bases and J by 6 bases, leaving 7 bases between them. CDR3 length: 12 amino acids. In DNA, the CDR3 is TGTGCCAGCAGCTCTAACCCTCAGCCCCAGCATTTT. It is translated as CASSSNPQPQHF.

The DNA for the CDR3 is TGTGCCAGCAGCTCACGGTCCAAGTGGGAGACCCAGTACTTC. Its protein is CASSSRSKWETQYF. This chain links TRBV11-2 with TRBJ2-5; D not resolved. In germline, CDR1 is SGHAT, CDR2 FQNNGV. V was shortened by 4 bases and J by 5 bases, with 14 bases between the two germline ends. The CDR3 extends over 14 amino acids. The variable domain in full, with the rest retrieved from reference TRBV11-2 and TRBJ2-5, is EAGVAQSPRYKIIEKRQSVAFWCNPISGHATLYWYQQILGQGPKLLIQFQNNGVVDDSQLPKDRFSAERLKGVDSTLKIQPAKLEDSAVYLCASSSRSKWETQYFGPGTRLLVL.

This clone showed up just once. One junction end disagrees with the germline gene, perhaps due to a read error. The rearrangement links TRBV7-9 to TRBJ2-7, with TRBD1 matching 8 bases. Germline CDR1 is SEHNR and CDR2 is FQNEAQ (reference sequence). The CDR3 is 13 residues long. The CDR3, as DNA: TGTTCCAGCAGAGGACAGGGAAACTACGAGCAGTACTTC. Amino acid sequence: CSSRGQGNYEQYF.

This chain connects TRBV6-4 to TRBJ1-2; D perhaps matches TRBD1 (5 bases). This CDR3 region has 13 residues. Germline-derived CDR1 and CDR2 are MRHNA and SNTAGT. With 9 bases removed from V and 6 bases from J, the gap between germline ends came to 17 bases. The CDR3 here is CASRAPGEHGYTF. Written as DNA, the CDR3 is TGTGCCAGTCGCGCCCCGGGGGAGCATGGCTACACCTTC.

This clone was counted a single time. This chain joins TRBV5-1 and TRBJ2-2, with TRBD1 identical over 7 bases. J was trimmed by 4 bases and V by 2 bases; bases with no gene match: 8. Germline loops: CDR1 SGHRS, CDR2 YFSETQ. The CDR3 has 16 residues. This chain's CDR3 is CASSLGQERFTGELFF. In nucleotides, the CDR3 is TGCGCCAGCAGCTTAGGACAGGAGCGATTCACCGGGGAGCTGTTTTTT.

This clone was seen more than once but under ten times. The chain recombines TRBV6-6 with TRBJ1-4; TRBD1 aligns across 7 bases. Trimming took 2 bases from V and 7 from J; bases not matched to a gene: 4. This CDR3 contains 14 residues. The germline CDR1 and CDR2 sequences are MNHNY and SVGAGI (reference sequence). Written as DNA, the CDR3 is TGTGCCAGCAGTTACCAAGGGGGCGTTGAAAAACTGTTTTTT. Amino acid sequence: CASSYQGGVEKLFF.

The chain couples TRBV11-3 to TRBJ1-1; weak D call: TRBD1 (5 bases). In germline, CDR1 is SGHNT, CDR2 YENEEA. CDR3 length: 13 amino acids. V was shortened by 0 bases and J by 11 bases, with 13 bases between the two germline ends. This CDR3 reads CASSLERDSGAFF. The CDR3 coding sequence is TGTGCCAGCAGCTTAGAACGAGACAGCGGGGCTTTCTTT.

This rearrangement joins TRBV10-3 to TRBJ2-6; D might be TRBD1 (5 bases). From germline, CDR1 is ENHRY and CDR2 SYGVKD. Trimming left V 10 bases short and J 4 bases short, with 11 bases between. This CDR3 has 13 residues. CDR3 nucleotide sequence: TGTGCCACAGGGTTCTCCGGGGCCAACGTCCTGACTTTC. It codes for CATGFSGANVLTF.

The sample holds a few counts of this clone. This chain links TRBV4-1 with TRBJ2-7; D perhaps matches TRBD1 (5 bases). The CDR3 contains 13 residues. V was trimmed by 4 bases and J by 0 bases, leaving 7 bases between them. Germline-derived CDR1 and CDR2 are MGHRA and YSYEKL. The CDR3 loop is CASSPRVSYEQYF. The DNA of the CDR3 is TGCGCCAGCAGCCCCAGGGTCTCCTACGAGCAGTACTTC.

The chain joins TRBV4-3 to TRBJ2-2, with a tentative D call TRBD2 (6 bases). Germline values: CDR1 LGHNA, CDR2 YSLEER. V was cut by 1 base and J by 7 bases, with 13 bases left in between. The CDR3 extends over 15 amino acids. The DNA of the CDR3 is TGCGCCAGCAGCCAAGGGGAGGTCTTTCTCGGGGAGCTGTTTTTT. This codes for CASSQGEVFLGELFF.

The chain uses TRBV30 and TRBJ1-4; 8 bases are shared with TRBD1. This CDR3 is 14 amino acids long. Germline V gene data show CDR1 as GTSNPN and CDR2 as SVGIG (reference sequence). V gave up 2 bases and J gave up 8 bases; unmatched junction bases: 7. The CDR3 DNA is TGTGCCTGGAGTAGGACAGGGCTGGGAGAAAAACTGTTTTTT. As protein: CAWSRTGLGEKLFF.